Below are 18 T cell receptor beta chains sequenced from a single sample in a study of shared clonotypes between healthy human individuals. Clones were read by immunoSEQ multiplex PCR, and TCRdb kept only the in-frame ones, dropping some. The repertoire holds about 1.4 million clones, with roughly 95% as singletons. The sequenced sample was naive CD4+ T cells sorted from blood. Stated subset: CD45RA+ positively selected. The receptors were gathered from a man aged 30 to 39 in good health.

Note on this clone: Distinct nucleotide sequences in the sample also encode this CDR3. The genes are TRBV19 and TRBJ1-5; D gene uncertain. Trimming shortened V by 3 bases and J by 1 base, and 10 bases separated the two germline ends. The V gene's germline CDR1 is LNHDA and CDR2 SQIVND (reference sequence). The CDR3 runs 15 residues. CDR3 in amino acids: CASSIDGQSNQPQHF. CDR3 in DNA: TGTGCCAGTAGTATTGACGGCCAGAGCAATCAGCCCCAGCATTTT.

The chain employs TRBV9 and TRBJ2-7; 10 bases are shared with TRBD2. The CDR3 runs 14 residues. CDR1 is SGDLS, CDR2 YYNGEE, per germline. J gave up 3 bases and V 3 bases, and 3 bases lay outside the gene matches. CDR3 bases: TGTGCCAGCAGCGGCTCTAGCGGGAGCTACGAGCAGTACTTC. This sequence encodes CASSGSSGSYEQYF.

In regard to this clone: Additional DNA sequences in this sample encode the identical CDR3. The chain employs TRBV18 and TRBJ2-7, with TRBD1 identical over 8 bases. Unmatched junction bases numbered 5, after V lost 3 bases and J lost 4 bases. The CDR3 is 14 amino acids. Germline V gives CDR1 KGHSH, CDR2 LQKENI. This CDR3 is CASSPDRGTYEQYF. Here the CDR3 DNA reads TGTGCCAGCTCACCTGACAGGGGTACGTACGAGCAGTACTTC.

This clone was picked up one time. The chain employs TRBV11-2 and TRBJ2-1; perhaps TRBD2 as D (6 bases). Between the trimmed V and J ends, which lost 8 bases and 7 bases, there was a span of 30 bases. CDR1 and CDR2 (germline): SGHAT, FQNNGV. The CDR3 length is 18 residues. This chain's CDR3 is CASRSLKGASGVRNEQFF. CDR3 DNA: TGTGCCAGCCGATCCCTTAAGGGTGCGTCGGGAGTTCGGAATGAGCAGTTCTTC.

J is TRBJ2-7 and V is TRBV10-3, with D tentatively TRBD2 (7 bases). The CDR3 consists of 13 residues. Trimming pared 8 bases from V and 4 bases from J, leaving 15 bases between. Germline values: CDR1 ENHRY, CDR2 SYGVKD. The CDR3 loop reads CAIPEGGTYEQYF. The CDR3 DNA reads TGTGCCATCCCCGAGGGGGGGACTTACGAGCAGTACTTC.

The chain couples TRBV27 to TRBJ2-5; D perhaps matches TRBD2 (5 bases). CDR1 and CDR2 from the germline V gene are MNHEY and SMNVEV (reference sequence). The V end lost 4 bases, the J end lost 5 bases, and 11 bases lay between the germline ends. The CDR3 is 13 residues long. The CDR3 sequence: CASSYRGWETQYF. The CDR3 coding sequence is TGTGCCAGCAGTTATCGGGGATGGGAGACCCAGTACTTC.

The chain recombines TRBV9 with TRBJ2-5; 7 nucleotides match TRBD2. This CDR3 contains 14 residues. The V and J ends lost 3 bases and 4 bases, in that order; junction bases with no gene match: 6. Germline lookup yields CDR1 SGDLS and CDR2 YYNGEE. The DNA of the CDR3 is TGTGCCAGCAGCGCCGGGCGGGGGAGAGAGACCCAGTACTTC. This encodes CASSAGRGRETQYF.

The genes are TRBV4-3 and TRBJ2-1, with 10 bases fitting TRBD2. V gave up 0 bases and J gave up 4 bases; unmatched junction bases: 15. Germline V CDR1 and CDR2: LGHNA, YSLEER. This CDR3 has 20 residues. The CDR3 DNA reads TGCGCCAGCAGCCAAGACCCACTAGCGGGGAGTAGGCCCAGATACAATGAGCAGTTCTTC. It codes for CASSQDPLAGSRPRYNEQFF.

This chain joins TRBV11-2 and TRBJ2-7, with 10 bases identical to TRBD1. CDR3 length: 14 amino acids. Germline V gene lookup returns CDR1 SGHAT and CDR2 FQNNGV. V lost 6 bases and J lost 3; bases outside the gene matches: 5. DNA of the CDR3: TGTGCCAGCAGACCGGGACAGGGGCTCTACGAGCAGTACTTC. This gives the protein CASRPGQGLYEQYF. Looking up the rest from reference TRBV11-2 and TRBJ2-7 gives the full variable domain: EAGVAQSPRYKIIEKRQSVAFWCNPISGHATLYWYQQILGQGPKLLIQFQNNGVVDDSQLPKDRFSAERLKGVDSTLKIQPAKLEDSAVYLCASRPGQGLYEQYFGPGTRLTVT.

A note on this clone: Other nucleotide sequences from this sample produce the same CDR3. The chain recombines TRBV7-2 with TRBJ2-5; no firm D call. The CDR3 consists of 11 residues. The germline gives CDR1 SGHTA, CDR2 FQGNSA. The V end lost 5 bases, the J end lost 3 bases, and 4 bases lay between the germline ends. The CDR3 loop is CASSPKETQYF. The CDR3 DNA is TGTGCCAGCAGCCCCAAAGAGACCCAGTACTTC.

V and J are TRBV12-1 and TRBJ2-7; no check of the table's D call, TRBD1, against the DNA was made. TRBV12-1 is termed a pseudogene. The CDR3 has 16 amino acids. The CDR3 reads CASSFGVTGSSYEQYF. CDR3 coding DNA: TGTGCCAGCAGCTTTGGAGTGACAGGGAGCTCCTACGAGCAGTACTTC.

The chain carries TRBV4-2 and TRBJ2-7, with D possibly matching TRBD1 (6 bases). From germline, CDR1 is LGHNA and CDR2 YNFKEQ. This CDR3 comprises 14 residues. Trimming removed 0 bases from V and 6 bases from J, with 12 bases in between. This CDR3 is CASSQDQGLGEQYF. The CDR3 nucleotides read TGTGCCAGCAGCCAAGATCAGGGGCTTGGCGAGCAGTACTTC.

The chain employs TRBV19 and TRBJ2-1, with D tentatively TRBD1 or TRBD2 (5 bases each). The CDR3 is made up of 17 amino acids. Looked up from germline, CDR1 is LNHDA and CDR2 is SQIVND (reference sequence). The ends were cut back, 3 bases at V and 5 bases at J, with 20 bases in the middle. In DNA, the CDR3 is TGTGCCAGTAGTATGGGAACCGGGGCAGCGGACCACAATGAGCAGTTCTTC. Residues: CASSMGTGAADHNEQFF.

This sequence joins TRBV12-2 and TRBJ2-4; the tabulated D call, TRBD2, remains unverified against the DNA. TRBV12-2 is a pseudogene segment. The CDR3 has 19 residues. The CDR3 region is CASRTGTSGTRGAKNIQYF. CDR3 sequence (DNA): TGTGCAAGTCGGACCGGGACTAGCGGGACCCGAGGGGCCAAAAACATTCAGTACTTC.

This rearrangement joins TRBV7-9 to TRBJ2-2; D tentatively fits TRBD1 or TRBD2 (6 bases each). The CDR3 loop spans 18 amino acids. Between the trimmed V and J ends, which lost 5 bases and 1 base, there was a span of 20 bases. The germline V gene has CDR1 SEHNR and CDR2 FQNEAQ (reference sequence). The CDR3 DNA reads as TGTGCCAGCAGCCCCCGAAGGGGGACTCAACAGAACACCGGGGAGCTGTTTTTT. Translation gives CASSPRRGTQQNTGELFF.

Regarding this clone: The same CDR3 also results from other DNA sequences found in this sample. This chain uses TRBV5-1 with TRBJ2-5; D possibly corresponds to TRBD1 (5 bases). V was cut by 0 bases and J by 5 bases, with 5 bases left in between. Looked up from germline, CDR1 is SGHRS and CDR2 is YFSETQ. The CDR3 sequence is 12 residues long. CDR3 region: CASSLDRETQYF. The CDR3, as DNA: TGCGCCAGCAGCTTGGACAGGGAGACCCAGTACTTC.

The chain couples TRBV5-1 to TRBJ1-1; D is undetermined. CDR1 and CDR2 from the germline V gene are SGHRS and YFSETQ. V lost 0 bases to trimming and J lost 1 base, with 10 bases between them. The CDR3 sequence is 15 residues long. The CDR3 protein is CASSLEQSRNTEAFF. The DNA for the CDR3 is TGCGCCAGCAGCTTGGAGCAGAGCCGGAACACTGAAGCTTTCTTT.

The V gene is TRBV6-9, the J gene TRBJ2-5, with 10 bases identical to TRBD1. With V trimmed by 7 bases and J by 2 bases, 1 base remained unmatched. Germline assignment: CDR1 MNHGY and CDR2 SVAAGI. The CDR3 extends over 13 amino acids. The CDR3 loop is CASTGQGQETQYF. DNA for the CDR3: TGTGCCAGCACGGGACAGGGGCAAGAGACCCAGTACTTC.